The sample holds a few counts of the clone carrying this TCR beta chain. Antigen: not known. TCRdb used MiXCR to reprocess the 5' RACE reads, holding one entry per CDR3 protein. The sample holds 350,000 to 450,000 distinct CDR3 sequences, around 26% seen once. The data were taken from a study of CD8 T cells in ankylosing spondylitis. Trimming left V 8 bases short and J 2 bases short, with 11 bases between. In germline, CDR1 is KGHDR, CDR2 SFDVKD. There are 14 residues in the CDR3. General observations from the study: Relatively scarce in peripheral blood, disease-linked clones were CD8+. Some of these motif variants have turned up before, in reports on reactive arthritis synovial fluid and blood. Matched synovial fluid from ankylosing spondylitis patients was reported to be enriched for disease-linked clones. A motif in TCR beta, a set of eight highly homologous variants, appeared characteristic of ankylosing spondylitis blood.

The source is a male donor with ankylosing spondylitis. The sample taken for sequencing was blood, either unsorted or a sorted T cell fraction (not recorded which). V and J are TRBV24-1 and TRBJ2-2; tentative D call: TRBD1 (6 bases). This chain's CDR3 is CATTGTINTGELFF. CDR3 bases: TGTGCCACCACCGGGACAATTAACACCGGGGAGCTGTTTTTT.